This T cell receptor beta chain was captured in a study of T cells expressing NK-cell markers. Germline V CDR1 and CDR2: SGDLS, YYNGEE. The CDR3 has 16 amino acids. One entry per CDR3 protein, without DNA, is what TCRdb gives after re-calling the 5' RACE reads. There are 500,000 to 700,000 distinct CDR3 sequences in the sample, with around 4% held by the top ten. V and J are TRBV9 and TRBJ2-1. The sample comprised blood T cells: a sorted CD56 or NKG2C T cell subset, CD4+ or CD8+ T cells, or bulk PBMC T cells (not recorded which). The receptor's source is a young man in good health. CDR3 residues: CASSVGGDLSYNEQFF. The whole variable domain, filled in from reference TRBV9 and TRBJ2-1, reads DSGVTQTPKHLITATGQRVTLRCSPRSGDLSVYWYQQSLDQGLQFLIQYYNGEERAKGNILERFSAQQFPDLHSELNLSSLELGDSALYFCASSVGGDLSYNEQFFGPGTRLTVL.